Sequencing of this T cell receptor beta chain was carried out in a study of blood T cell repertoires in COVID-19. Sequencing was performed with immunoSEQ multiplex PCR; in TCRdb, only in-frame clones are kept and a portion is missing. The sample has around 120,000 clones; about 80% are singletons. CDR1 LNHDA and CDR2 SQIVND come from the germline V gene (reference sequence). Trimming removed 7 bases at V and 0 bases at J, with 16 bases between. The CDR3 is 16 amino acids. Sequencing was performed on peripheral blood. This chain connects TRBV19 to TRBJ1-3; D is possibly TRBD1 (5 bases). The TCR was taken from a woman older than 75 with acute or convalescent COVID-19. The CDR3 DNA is TGTGCCAGTACTCCTAGAGACAGTCTCTCTGGAAACACCATATATTTT. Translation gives CASTPRDSLSGNTIYF.